This T cell receptor beta chain appears in the sequencing data of a study of CD8 T cells in ankylosing spondylitis. Study-level findings and limits: Apparently characteristic of ankylosing spondylitis blood was a TCR beta motif (under ten highly homologous variants). Matched ankylosing spondylitis synovial fluid reportedly showed significant enrichment of disease-linked clones.

This clonotype was seen ten or more times. What it binds is unknown. TCRdb passed the 5' RACE reads through MiXCR, listing each CDR3 protein once. The sample consists of roughly 130,000 distinct CDR3 sequences, around 7% of them appearing once. Germline V gene sequence: CDR1 SQVTM, CDR2 ANQGSEA. The CDR3 covers 11 residues. J gave up 6 bases and V 5 bases, and 1 base lay outside the gene matches. The receptor was isolated from a male donor with ankylosing spondylitis or in good health (not recorded which). This chain uses TRBV29-1 with TRBJ2-1, with 7 bases that match TRBD1. The sample comprised blood, either unsorted or a sorted T cell fraction (not recorded which). CDR3 amino acids: CSVRDSNEQFF. CDR3 sequence (DNA): TGCAGCGTTAGGGACAGCAATGAGCAGTTCTTC.